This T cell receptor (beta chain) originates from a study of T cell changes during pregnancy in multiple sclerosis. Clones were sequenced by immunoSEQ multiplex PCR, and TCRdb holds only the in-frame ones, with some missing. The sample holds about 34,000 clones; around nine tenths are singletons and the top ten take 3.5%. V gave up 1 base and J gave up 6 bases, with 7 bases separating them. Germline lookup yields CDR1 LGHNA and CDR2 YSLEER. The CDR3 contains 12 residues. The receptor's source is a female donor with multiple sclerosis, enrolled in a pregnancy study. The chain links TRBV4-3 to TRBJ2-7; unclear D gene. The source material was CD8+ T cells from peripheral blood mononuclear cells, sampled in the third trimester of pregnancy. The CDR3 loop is CASSQGPGEQYF. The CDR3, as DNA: TGCGCCAGCAGCCAAGGCCCGGGCGAGCAGTACTTC.